One sample yielded the 6 T cell receptor beta chains listed below, sequenced in a study of T cell repertoires in cytomegalovirus infection. What these receptors recognize is not known. TCRdb reprocessed the reads via MiXCR and lists one record per CDR3 protein. The sample has about 700,000 distinct CDR3 sequences; roughly 33% are singletons. The sequenced sample was cultured PBMCs, obtained from culture after CMV antigen stimulation. Every receptor here comes from a human donor in good health (CMV status not recorded). Some clones in this sample may be carry-over from other donors' samples.

The chain carries TRBV12-3 or TRBV12-4 and TRBJ2-1; D remains unclear. The CDR3 contains 12 residues. V dropped 5 bases and J dropped 4 bases, with 6 bases sitting between them. CDR3 in amino acids: CASSEMYNEQFF. CDR3 DNA sequence: TGTGCCAGCAGTGAAATGTACAATGAGCAGTTCTTC.

This clonotype has at least ten counts. The chain employs TRBV7-2 and TRBJ1-2; 7 nucleotides match TRBD1. V lost 5 bases to trimming and J lost 2 bases; unmatched junction nucleotides: 8. Germline CDR1 and CDR2: SGHTA and FQGNSA. This CDR3 spans 15 amino acids. The CDR3 reads CASSPRVGGNYGYTF. The DNA for the CDR3 is TGTGCCAGCAGCCCTAGGGTAGGGGGCAACTATGGCTACACCTTC.

The J gene is TRBJ1-5, the V gene TRBV6-6; tentatively, D is TRBD1 (6 bases). Trimming took off 4 bases at V and 6 bases at J, with 13 bases between the two ends. The CDR3 contains 14 residues. CDR1 is MNHNY, CDR2 SVGAGI, per germline (reference sequence). The CDR3 region is CASSSQGSRQPQHF. Written as DNA, the CDR3 is TGTGCCAGCAGTTCACAGGGATCACGTCAGCCCCAGCATTTT.

Points on this clonotype: The junction shows a germline mismatch at one end, possibly a read error. This sequence joins TRBV5-3 and TRBJ2-7, with D possibly TRBD2 on 6 matching bases. TRBV5-3 is given ORF status, its function remaining uncertain. CDR3 length: 15 amino acids. The CDR3, as DNA: TGTGCCAGCAGCTCCTACCAGCGGGCTTACTACGAGCAGTACTTC. It yields the protein CASSSYQRAYYEQYF.

This clonotype was detected only a few times. The CDR3 loop reads CASCSGQGAYEQYF. The DNA for the CDR3 is TGTGCCAGCTGCTCTGGACAGGGGGCCTACGAGCAGTACTTC. This chain links TRBV28 with TRBJ2-7; 10 nucleotides line up with TRBD1. This CDR3 is built from 14 residues. J was trimmed by 2 bases and V by 8 bases; bases with no gene match: 6. In germline, CDR1 is MDHEN, CDR2 SYDVKM.

J is TRBJ2-3 and V is TRBV20-1, with D possibly TRBD2 on 5 matching bases. V was pared by 5 bases and J by 3 bases, with 15 bases between. The germline gives CDR1 DFQATT, CDR2 SNEGSKA (reference sequence). This CDR3 contains 14 residues. CDR3 DNA sequence: TGCAGTGCTCCGCGACGAGAGGGAACAGATACGCAGTATTTT. Translation gives CSAPRREGTDTQYF.